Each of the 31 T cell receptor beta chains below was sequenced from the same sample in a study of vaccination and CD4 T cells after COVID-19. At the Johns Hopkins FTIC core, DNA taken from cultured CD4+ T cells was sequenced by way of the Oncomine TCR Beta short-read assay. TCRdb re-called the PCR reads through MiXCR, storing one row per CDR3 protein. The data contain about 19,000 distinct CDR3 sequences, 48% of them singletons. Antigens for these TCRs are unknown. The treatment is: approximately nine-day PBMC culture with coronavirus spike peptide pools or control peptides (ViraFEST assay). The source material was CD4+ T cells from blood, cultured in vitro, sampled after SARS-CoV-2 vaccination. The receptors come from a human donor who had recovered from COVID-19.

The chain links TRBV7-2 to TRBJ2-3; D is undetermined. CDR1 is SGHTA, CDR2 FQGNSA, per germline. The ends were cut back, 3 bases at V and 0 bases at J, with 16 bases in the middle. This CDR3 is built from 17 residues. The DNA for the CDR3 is TGTGCCAGCAGCTTGAGGCCAAGGGCACAAAGCACAGATACGCAGTATTTT. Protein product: CASSLRPRAQSTDTQYF.

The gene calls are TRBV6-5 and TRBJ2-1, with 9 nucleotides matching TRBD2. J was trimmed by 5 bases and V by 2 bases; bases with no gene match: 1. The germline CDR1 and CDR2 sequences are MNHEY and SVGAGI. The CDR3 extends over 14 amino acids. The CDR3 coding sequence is TGTGCCAGCAGTTACCCTAGCGGGGACAATGAGCAGTTCTTC. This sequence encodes CASSYPSGDNEQFF.

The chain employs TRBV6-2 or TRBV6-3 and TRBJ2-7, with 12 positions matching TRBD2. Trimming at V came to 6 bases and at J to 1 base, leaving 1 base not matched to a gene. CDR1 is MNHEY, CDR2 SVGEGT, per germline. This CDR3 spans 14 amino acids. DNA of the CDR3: TGTGCCAGCAGGACTAGCGGGGGTTCCTACGAGCAGTACTTC. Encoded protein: CASRTSGGSYEQYF.

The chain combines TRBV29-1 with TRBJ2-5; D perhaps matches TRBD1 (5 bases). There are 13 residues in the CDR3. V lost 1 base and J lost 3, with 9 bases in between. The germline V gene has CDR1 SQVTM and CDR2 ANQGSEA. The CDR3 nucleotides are TGCAGCGTTGAAGCCGCCAGGGAAGAGACCCAGTACTTC. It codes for CSVEAAREETQYF.

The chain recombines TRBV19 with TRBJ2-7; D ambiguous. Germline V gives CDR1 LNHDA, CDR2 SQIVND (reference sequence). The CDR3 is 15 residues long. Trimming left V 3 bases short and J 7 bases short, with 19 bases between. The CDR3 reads CASSIEHIEFREQYF. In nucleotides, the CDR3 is TGTGCCAGTAGTATCGAGCATATCGAATTCCGAGAGCAGTACTTC.

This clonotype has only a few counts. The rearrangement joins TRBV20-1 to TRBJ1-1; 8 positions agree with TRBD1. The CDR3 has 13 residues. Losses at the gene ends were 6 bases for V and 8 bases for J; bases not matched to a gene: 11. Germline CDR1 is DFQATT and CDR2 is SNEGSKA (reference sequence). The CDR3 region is CSAPRQGSAEAFF. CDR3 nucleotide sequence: TGCAGTGCCCCGAGACAGGGGTCCGCCGAAGCTTTCTTT.

CDR3 in DNA: TGTGCCAGCAGTTCTTGGACAGATAATTCACCCCTCCACTTT. Translating gives CASSSWTDNSPLHF. The J gene is TRBJ1-6, the V gene TRBV6-2 or TRBV6-3, with D possibly matching TRBD1 (6 bases). Germline CDR1 MNHEY, CDR2 SVGEGT. The length of the CDR3 is 14 residues. V dropped 4 bases and J dropped 5 bases, with 9 bases sitting between them.

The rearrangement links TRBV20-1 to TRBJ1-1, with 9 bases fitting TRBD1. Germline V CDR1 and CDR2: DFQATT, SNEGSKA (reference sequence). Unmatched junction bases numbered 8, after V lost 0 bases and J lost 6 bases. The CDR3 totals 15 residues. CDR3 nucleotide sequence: TGCAGTGCTAGAGACCAGGGACAGGGTAGAGCTGAAGCTTTCTTT. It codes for CSARDQGQGRAEAFF.

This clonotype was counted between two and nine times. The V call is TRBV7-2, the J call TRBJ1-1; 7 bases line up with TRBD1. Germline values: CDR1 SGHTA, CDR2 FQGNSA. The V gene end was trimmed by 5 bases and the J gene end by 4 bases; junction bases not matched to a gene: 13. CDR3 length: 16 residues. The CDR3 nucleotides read TGTGCCAGCAGCCCCCGACCGACAGGGCGGGTCACTGAAGCTTTCTTT. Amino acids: CASSPRPTGRVTEAFF.

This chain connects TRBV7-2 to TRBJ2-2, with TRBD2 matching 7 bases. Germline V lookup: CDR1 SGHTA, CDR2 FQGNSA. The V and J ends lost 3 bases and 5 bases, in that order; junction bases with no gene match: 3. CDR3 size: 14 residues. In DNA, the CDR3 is TGTGCCAGCAGCTTGGGACTAAGGACCGGGGAGCTGTTTTTT. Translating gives CASSLGLRTGELFF. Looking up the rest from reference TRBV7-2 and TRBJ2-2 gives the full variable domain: GAGVSQSPSNKVTEKGKDVELRCDPISGHTALYWYRQSLGQGLEFLIYFQGNSAPDKSGLPSDRFSAERTGGSVSTLTIQRTQQEDSAVYLCASSLGLRTGELFFGEGSRLTVL.

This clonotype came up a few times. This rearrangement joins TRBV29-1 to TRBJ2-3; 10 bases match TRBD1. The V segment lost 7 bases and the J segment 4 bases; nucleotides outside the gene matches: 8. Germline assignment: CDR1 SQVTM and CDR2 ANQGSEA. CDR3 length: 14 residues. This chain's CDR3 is CSAGDRGEADTQYF. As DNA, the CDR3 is TGCAGCGCTGGGGACAGGGGCGAGGCAGATACGCAGTATTTT.

The CDR3 DNA reads TGCAGTGCTAGGGATTACAGGGGAGAGACCCAGTACTTC. This codes for CSARDYRGETQYF. V is TRBV20-1 and J is TRBJ2-5; 7 nucleotides agree with TRBD1. The junction had 5 bases not matched to a gene; V was cut back by 3 bases and J by 4 bases. Germline V gene data show CDR1 as DFQATT and CDR2 as SNEGSKA (reference sequence). The CDR3 covers 13 residues.

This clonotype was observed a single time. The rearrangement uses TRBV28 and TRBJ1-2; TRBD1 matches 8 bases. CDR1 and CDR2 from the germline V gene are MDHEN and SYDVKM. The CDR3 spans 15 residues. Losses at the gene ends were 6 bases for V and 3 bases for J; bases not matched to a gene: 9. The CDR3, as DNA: TGTGCCAGCAGCCACCCCCAGGGGGCTGACTATGGCTACACCTTC. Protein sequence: CASSHPQGADYGYTF.

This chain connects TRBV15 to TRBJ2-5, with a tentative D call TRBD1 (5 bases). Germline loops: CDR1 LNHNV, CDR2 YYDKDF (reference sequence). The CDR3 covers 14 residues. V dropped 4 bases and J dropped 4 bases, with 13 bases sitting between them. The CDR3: CATSIPGIRETQYF. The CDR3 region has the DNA TGTGCCACCAGCATCCCAGGGATACGAGAGACCCAGTACTTC.

Written as DNA, the CDR3 is TGTGCCAGCAGCTTAGGGGGGCCGGGGACTGAAGCTTTCTTT. This encodes CASSLGGPGTEAFF. The J gene is TRBJ1-1, the V gene TRBV7-9, with a tentative D call TRBD1 (6 bases). The CDR3 runs to 14 residues. Germline CDR1 SEHNR, CDR2 FQNEAQ (reference sequence). V lost 1 base and J lost 5, with 11 bases in between.

The CDR3 is CSAGGGGLSPLHF. In DNA, the CDR3 is TGCAGTGCCGGGGGGGGGGGTTTGTCGCCCCTCCACTTT. The chain combines TRBV20-1 with TRBJ1-6; maybe TRBD1 (5 bases). This CDR3 is built from 13 residues. From germline, CDR1 is DFQATT and CDR2 SNEGSKA (reference sequence). Deletions cut 6 bases from V and 13 bases from J, with 19 bases between.

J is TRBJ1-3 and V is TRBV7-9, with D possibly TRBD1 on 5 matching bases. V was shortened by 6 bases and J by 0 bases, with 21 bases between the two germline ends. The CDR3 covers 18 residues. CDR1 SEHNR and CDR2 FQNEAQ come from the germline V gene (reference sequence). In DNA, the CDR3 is TGTGCCAGCAGTCTGTCGGGGACGGACACAATCTCTGGAAACACCATATATTTT. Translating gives CASSLSGTDTISGNTIYF.

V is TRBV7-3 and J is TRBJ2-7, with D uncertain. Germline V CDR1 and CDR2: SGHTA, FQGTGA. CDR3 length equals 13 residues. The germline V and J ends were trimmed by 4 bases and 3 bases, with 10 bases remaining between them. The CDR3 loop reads CASSWVRGYEQYF. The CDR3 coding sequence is TGTGCCAGCAGCTGGGTTAGAGGCTACGAGCAGTACTTC.

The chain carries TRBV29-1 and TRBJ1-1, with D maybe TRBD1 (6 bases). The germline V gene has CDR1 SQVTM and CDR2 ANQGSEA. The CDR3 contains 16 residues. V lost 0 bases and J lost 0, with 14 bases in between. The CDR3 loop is CSVEDWGRTVNTEAFF. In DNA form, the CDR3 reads TGCAGCGTTGAAGATTGGGGGCGGACAGTGAACACTGAAGCTTTCTTT.

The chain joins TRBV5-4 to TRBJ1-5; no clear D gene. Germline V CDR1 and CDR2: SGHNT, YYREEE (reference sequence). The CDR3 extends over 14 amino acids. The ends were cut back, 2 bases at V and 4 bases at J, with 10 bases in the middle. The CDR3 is CASSFRGANQPQHF. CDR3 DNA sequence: TGTGCCAGCAGCTTCCGGGGAGCGAATCAGCCCCAGCATTTT. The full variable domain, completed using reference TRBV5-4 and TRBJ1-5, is ETGVTQSPTHLIKTRGQQVTLRCSSQSGHNTVSWYQQALGQGPQFIFQYYREEENGRGNFPPRFSGLQFPNYSSELNVNALELDDSALYLCASSFRGANQPQHFGDGTRLSIL.

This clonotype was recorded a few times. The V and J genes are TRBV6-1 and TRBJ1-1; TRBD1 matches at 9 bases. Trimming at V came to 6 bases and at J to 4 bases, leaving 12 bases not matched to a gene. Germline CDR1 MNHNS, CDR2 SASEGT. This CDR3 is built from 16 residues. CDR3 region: CASRPRDRVILTEAFF. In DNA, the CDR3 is TGTGCCAGCAGGCCTCGGGACAGGGTAATCCTCACTGAAGCTTTCTTT.

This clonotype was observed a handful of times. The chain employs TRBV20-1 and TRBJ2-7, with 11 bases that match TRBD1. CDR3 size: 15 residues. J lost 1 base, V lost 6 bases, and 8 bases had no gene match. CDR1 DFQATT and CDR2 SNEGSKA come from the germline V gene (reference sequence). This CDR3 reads CSAMNRDRGSYEQYF. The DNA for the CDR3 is TGCAGTGCCATGAACCGGGACAGGGGGTCCTACGAGCAGTACTTC.

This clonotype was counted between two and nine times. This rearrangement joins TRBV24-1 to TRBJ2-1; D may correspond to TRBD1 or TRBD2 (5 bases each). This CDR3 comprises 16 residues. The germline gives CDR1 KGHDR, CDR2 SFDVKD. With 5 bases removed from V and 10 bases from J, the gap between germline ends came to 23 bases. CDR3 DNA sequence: TGTGCCACCAGTGGCCTCCGGGACCCGGCCCCGGGCGAGCAGTTCTTC. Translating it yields CATSGLRDPAPGEQFF.

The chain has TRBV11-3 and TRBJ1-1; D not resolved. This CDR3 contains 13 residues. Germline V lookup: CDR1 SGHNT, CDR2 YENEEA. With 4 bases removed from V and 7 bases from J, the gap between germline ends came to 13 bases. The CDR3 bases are TGTGCCAGCAGCTGGGAGAGCCAGGTTGAAGCTTTCTTT. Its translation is CASSWESQVEAFF. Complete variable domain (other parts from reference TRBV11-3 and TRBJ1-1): EAGVVQSPRYKIIEKKQPVAFWCNPISGHNTLYWYLQNLGQGPELLIRYENEEAVDDSQLPKDRFSAERLKGVDSTLKIQPAELGDSAVYLCASSWESQVEAFFGQGTRLTVV.

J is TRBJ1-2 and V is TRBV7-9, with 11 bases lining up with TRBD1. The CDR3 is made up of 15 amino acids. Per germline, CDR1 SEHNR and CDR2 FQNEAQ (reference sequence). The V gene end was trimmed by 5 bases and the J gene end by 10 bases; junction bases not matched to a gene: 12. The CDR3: CASSPWTGGDGDYTF. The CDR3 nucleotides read TGTGCCAGCAGCCCTTGGACAGGGGGCGATGGAGACTACACCTTC.

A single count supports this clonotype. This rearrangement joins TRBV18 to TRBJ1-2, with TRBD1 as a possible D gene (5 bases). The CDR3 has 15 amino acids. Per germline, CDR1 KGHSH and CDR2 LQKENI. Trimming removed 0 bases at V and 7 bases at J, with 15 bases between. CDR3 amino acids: CASSPPDLPGGGYTF. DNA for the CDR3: TGTGCCAGCTCACCACCCGATCTTCCTGGGGGTGGCTACACCTTC.

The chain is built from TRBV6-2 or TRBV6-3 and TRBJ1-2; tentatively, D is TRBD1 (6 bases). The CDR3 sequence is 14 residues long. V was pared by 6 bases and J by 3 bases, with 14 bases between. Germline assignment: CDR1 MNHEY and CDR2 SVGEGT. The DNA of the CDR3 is TGTGCCAGCAGCCCGCGGGGGGCGGACTATGGCTACACCTTC. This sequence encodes CASSPRGADYGYTF.

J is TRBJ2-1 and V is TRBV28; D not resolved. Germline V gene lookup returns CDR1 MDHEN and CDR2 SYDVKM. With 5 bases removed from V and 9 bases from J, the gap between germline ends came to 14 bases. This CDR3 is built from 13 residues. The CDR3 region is CASSMNNWGEQFF. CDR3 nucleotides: TGTGCCAGCAGTATGAATAATTGGGGTGAGCAGTTCTTC.

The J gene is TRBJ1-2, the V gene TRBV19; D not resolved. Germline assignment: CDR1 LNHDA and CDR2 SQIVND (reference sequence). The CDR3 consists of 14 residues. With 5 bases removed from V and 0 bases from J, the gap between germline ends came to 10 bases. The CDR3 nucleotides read TGTGCCAGTAGTCGCGGCGGAGCTAACTATGGCTACACCTTC. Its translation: CASSRGGANYGYTF.

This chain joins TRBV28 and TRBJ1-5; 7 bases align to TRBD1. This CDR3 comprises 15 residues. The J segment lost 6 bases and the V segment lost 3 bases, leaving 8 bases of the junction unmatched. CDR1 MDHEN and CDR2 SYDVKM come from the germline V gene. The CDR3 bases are TGTGCCAGCAGTTTCCAAGACAGGGTGGGTCAGCCCCAGCATTTT. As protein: CASSFQDRVGQPQHF.

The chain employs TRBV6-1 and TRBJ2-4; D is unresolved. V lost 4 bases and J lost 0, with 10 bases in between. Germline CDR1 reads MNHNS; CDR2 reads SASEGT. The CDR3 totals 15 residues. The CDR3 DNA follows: TGTGCCAGCAGTGCGGCGCCCCTAGCCAAAAACATTCAGTACTTC. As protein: CASSAAPLAKNIQYF.